These 22 T cell receptor beta chains share one sample of origin, sequenced in a study of blood T cell repertoires in COVID-19. Produced via immunoSEQ multiplex PCR; TCRdb's table is partial and in-frame only. The profile shows some 220,000 clones, approximately 80% of them singletons. Sequencing used peripheral blood. The receptors here all came from a woman aged 80 or older with active or convalescent COVID-19.

Details on this clone: In the same sample, other DNA sequences code for this CDR3. This rearrangement joins TRBV7-3 to TRBJ2-1; D is undetermined. Germline V gene data show CDR1 as SGHTA and CDR2 as FQGTGA. V was trimmed by 5 bases and J by 3 bases, leaving 14 bases between them. There are 15 residues in the CDR3. CDR3 coding DNA: TGTGCCAGCAGCCTCAGAGGTGGTAGCTACAATGAGCAGTTCTTC. It specifies CASSLRGGSYNEQFF. Looking up the rest from reference TRBV7-3 and TRBJ2-1 gives the full variable domain: GAGVSQTPSNKVTEKGKYVELRCDPISGHTALYWYRQSLGQGPEFLIYFQGTGAADDSGLPNDRFFAVRPEGSVSTLKIQRTERGDSAVYLCASSLRGGSYNEQFFGPGTRLTVL.

This clone is a singleton in its sample. The J gene is TRBJ1-4, the V gene TRBV7-2; TRBD1 is a possible D gene (6 bases). Per the germline V gene, CDR1 is SGHTA and CDR2 is FQGNSA. This CDR3 comprises 15 residues. V lost 3 bases to trimming and J lost 2 bases, with 10 bases between them. The CDR3 DNA follows: TGTGCCAGCAGCTTTACAGGGAACACTAATGAAAAACTGTTTTTT. Its translation: CASSFTGNTNEKLFF.

The genes are TRBV5-6 and TRBJ2-7; D not resolved. The germline V gene encodes CDR1 SGHDT and CDR2 YYEEEE. The V gene lost 0 bases and the J gene lost 5 bases, with 9 bases spanning the gap. The length of the CDR3 is 13 residues. CDR3 sequence: CASSLGGDHEQYF. CDR3 bases: TGTGCCAGCAGCTTGGGCGGAGATCACGAGCAGTACTTC.

This chain links TRBV27 with TRBJ2-5, with D possibly being TRBD1 (6 bases). V was trimmed by 5 bases and J by 2 bases, leaving 18 bases between them. The CDR3 consists of 16 residues. Germline CDR1 and CDR2: MNHEY and SMNVEV (reference sequence). The CDR3 DNA follows: TGTGCCAGCAGTCAATACTTAGCAGGGGTTCAAGAGACCCAGTACTTC. Translation gives CASSQYLAGVQETQYF.

The chain has TRBV6-5 and TRBJ1-5, with a weak D call TRBD1 (5 bases). The CDR3 extends over 15 amino acids. The V and J ends lost 7 bases and 4 bases respectively, with 17 bases between them. CDR1 and CDR2 from the germline V gene are MNHEY and SVGAGI. The CDR3 bases are TGTGCCAGCACCAGGGCCACGGCAGGAAATCAGCCCCAGCATTTT. Translating gives CASTRATAGNQPQHF.

The rearrangement joins TRBV5-1 to TRBJ2-3, with D uncertain. This CDR3 contains 16 residues. V was shortened by 2 bases and J by 0 bases, with 13 bases between the two germline ends. Germline V gene data show CDR1 as SGHRS and CDR2 as YFSETQ. In DNA form, the CDR3 reads TGCGCCAGCAGCTTTCCGCGATCCCTTAGCACAGATACGCAGTATTTT. This gives the protein CASSFPRSLSTDTQYF.

The chain couples TRBV5-1 to TRBJ2-2; 10 nucleotides align to TRBD2. Trimming cost V 0 bases and J 2 bases; bases outside gene matches: 4. The germline V gene encodes CDR1 SGHRS and CDR2 YFSETQ. The CDR3 contains 17 residues. The CDR3 protein is CASSLVLAGANTGELFF. The CDR3 DNA follows: TGCGCCAGCAGCTTGGTCCTAGCGGGGGCAAACACCGGGGAGCTGTTTTTT.

V is TRBV7-2 and J is TRBJ1-6; 7 bases agree with TRBD1. Germline V gene sequence: CDR1 SGHTA, CDR2 FQGNSA. After removal of 4 bases from V and 4 bases from J, the junction contained 10 bases not matched to a gene. CDR3 length: 17 residues. In DNA, the CDR3 is TGTGCCAGCAGCTCACCGGGACAGATGGCTTATAATTCACCCCTCCACTTT. It codes for CASSSPGQMAYNSPLHF.

CDR3 in amino acids: CASRTASSYNEQFF. The CDR3 coding sequence is TGCGCCAGCAGGACCGCTAGTTCGTACAATGAGCAGTTCTTC. This rearrangement joins TRBV5-1 to TRBJ2-1; D remains ambiguous. The CDR3 covers 14 residues. The germline CDR1 and CDR2 sequences are SGHRS and YFSETQ. The V end lost 5 bases, the J end lost 4 bases, and 13 bases lay between the germline ends.

This clone was recorded once. The rearrangement joins TRBV5-6 to TRBJ2-5, with D unresolved. Germline CDR1 SGHDT, CDR2 YYEEEE. The CDR3 covers 12 residues. Trimming took off 4 bases at V and 4 bases at J, with 8 bases between the two ends. The CDR3 loop reads CASSPIRETQYF. The CDR3 DNA reads as TGTGCCAGCAGCCCGATCAGAGAGACCCAGTACTTC. Based on the CDR3 plus reference TRBV5-6 and TRBJ2-5, the full variable domain is DAGVTQSPTHLIKTRGQQVTLRCSPKSGHDTVSWYQQALGQGPQFIFQYYEEEERQRGNFPDRFSGHQFPNYSSELNVNALLLGDSALYLCASSPIRETQYFGPGTRLLVL.

The chain has TRBV9 and TRBJ2-7; 7 bases fit TRBD2. CDR1 is SGDLS, CDR2 YYNGEE, per germline. Trimming at V came to 4 bases and at J to 6 bases, leaving 7 bases not matched to a gene. The CDR3 length is 13 residues. For the CDR3, the DNA is TGTGCCAGCAGCCCCATTAGCGGGTCCGAGCAGTACTTC. It codes for CASSPISGSEQYF.

The chain recombines TRBV2 with TRBJ1-4, with TRBD1 matching 7 bases. V was pared by 4 bases and J by 7 bases, with 6 bases of the junction left unmatched. Germline CDR1 and CDR2: SNHLY and FYNNEI. The CDR3 consists of 14 residues. The CDR3 region is CASSVIKGAEKLFF. The DNA of the CDR3 is TGTGCCAGCAGTGTTATTAAGGGGGCTGAAAAACTGTTTTTT.

The chain employs TRBV29-1 and TRBJ2-2; D perhaps matches TRBD1 (5 bases). Trimming left V 4 bases short and J 6 bases short, with 21 bases between. From germline, CDR1 is SQVTM and CDR2 ANQGSEA. This CDR3 region has 16 residues. CDR3 bases: TGCAGCGTTGCGTGGTGGTACAGGTATTGCGCCGGGGAGCTGTTTTTT. This translates into CSVAWWYRYCAGELFF.

The V call is TRBV7-2, the J call TRBJ2-1; a possible D gene is TRBD2 (6 bases). CDR1 is SGHTA and CDR2 is FQGNSA in the germline V gene. The V and J ends lost 2 bases and 7 bases respectively, with 18 bases between them. This CDR3 has 16 residues. CDR3 sequence: CASSLYARQGGNEQFF. CDR3 in DNA: TGTGCCAGCAGCTTATATGCCCGGCAGGGAGGTAATGAGCAGTTCTTC.

The CDR3 loop is CASSERQRGSDTQYF. Written as DNA, the CDR3 is TGTGCCAGCAGCGAAAGACAGCGTGGGTCAGATACGCAGTATTTT. The chain links TRBV7-2 to TRBJ2-3; perhaps TRBD1 as D (5 bases). Germline V gene lookup returns CDR1 SGHTA and CDR2 FQGNSA. This CDR3 is 15 amino acids long. V lost 5 bases, J lost 4 bases, and 16 bases lay in between.

The rearrangement links TRBV4-1 to TRBJ2-3, with 8 bases that match TRBD1. Per germline, CDR1 MGHRA and CDR2 YSYEKL. CDR3 size: 16 residues. J gave up 4 bases and V 0 bases, and 6 bases lay outside the gene matches. DNA of the CDR3: TGCGCCAGCAGCCAAGACCGACAGGGGTGGGCAGATACGCAGTATTTT. This gives the protein CASSQDRQGWADTQYF.

The genes are TRBV6-2 or TRBV6-3 and TRBJ1-5; a weak D match, TRBD1 (5 bases). This CDR3 is 17 amino acids long. The V gene's germline CDR1 is MNHEY and CDR2 SVGEGT. V was pared by 0 bases and J by 2 bases, with 14 bases between. CDR3 nucleotides: TGTGCCAGCAGTTACTCCCTGGGGGGAGGGGGCAATCAGCCCCAGCATTTT. Translating gives CASSYSLGGGGNQPQHF.

The chain combines TRBV11-1 with TRBJ2-2; D uncertain. Trimming left V 1 base short and J 2 bases short, with 5 bases between. The germline CDR1 and CDR2 sequences are SGHAT and FQDESV (reference sequence). There are 14 residues in the CDR3. The CDR3 loop reads CASSLVLNTGELFF. CDR3 DNA: TGTGCCAGCAGCTTAGTGCTAAACACCGGGGAGCTGTTTTTT.

The genes are TRBV7-8 and TRBJ1-5, with TRBD1 identical over 7 bases. Looked up from germline, CDR1 is SGHVS and CDR2 is FQNEAQ. Trimming cost V 3 bases and J 7 bases; bases outside gene matches: 6. The CDR3 is 14 residues long. CDR3 loop: CASSFSQGEQPQHF. The CDR3 nucleotides read TGTGCCAGCAGCTTTAGCCAGGGGGAGCAGCCCCAGCATTTT.

The rearrangement joins TRBV10-3 to TRBJ2-3, with 8 bases matching TRBD2. CDR3 length: 18 amino acids. The V gene's germline CDR1 is ENHRY and CDR2 SYGVKD. V dropped 4 bases and J dropped 1; count of bases not matched to a gene: 13. CDR3 nucleotide sequence: TGTGCCATCAGTGGAGGGTACGGGAGGGCTGTGGGCACAGATACGCAGTATTTT. Its translation: CAISGGYGRAVGTDTQYF.

The sample holds one count of this clone. This chain links TRBV24-1 with TRBJ2-3, with TRBD2 matching 8 bases. Germline assignment: CDR1 KGHDR and CDR2 SFDVKD. This CDR3 is built from 14 residues. The V and J ends lost 6 bases and 4 bases, in that order; junction bases with no gene match: 5. CDR3 nucleotide sequence: TGTGCCACCAGTCCCACGCGGGGGGCAGATACGCAGTATTTT. The encoded protein is CATSPTRGADTQYF.

V gene TRBV9 combines with J gene TRBJ2-1, with 10 bases identical to TRBD2. The CDR3 has 15 residues. Trimming took 5 bases from V and 4 from J; bases not matched to a gene: 6. CDR1 is SGDLS and CDR2 is YYNGEE in the germline V gene. CDR3 in amino acids: CASSLASGGYNEQFF. The CDR3 coding sequence is TGTGCCAGCAGTCTGGCTAGCGGGGGTTACAATGAGCAGTTCTTC.